What follows is one T cell receptor (beta chain) and its context. The antigen is unknown. The trim removed 3 bases at V and 5 bases at J, leaving 8 bases unmatched. This CDR3 has 15 amino acids. Looked up from germline, CDR1 is SGHNT and CDR2 is YYREEE (reference sequence). Sequencing followed a ViraFEST assay step that expanded antigen-specific CD4+ T cells with viral peptide pools. When around nine days of culture had elapsed, CD4+ T cells were isolated. Participants received two doses of either the BNT162b2 or mRNA-1273 vaccine. None of these healthy vaccinees had been infected with SARS-CoV-2 before vaccination. Around 2 million PBMC per well were cultured with around 9.1 IU/ml IL-2 and roughly 10 ug/ml peptides. Repertoires were generated with immunoSEQ multiplex PCR, while TCRdb's copy carries only in-frame clones and drops some. The repertoire consists of under 35,000 clones, with 65% to 80% occurring once and the leading ten covering roughly 9%.

This sample was taken from a study of vaccination effects on CD4 cells after COVID-19. Points from the study as a whole: Marked clonal contraction was seen late after vaccination (in both infection- and vaccine-induced clones).

The specimen was CD4+ T cells from PBMCs cultured with HCoV-NL63 spike peptides, collected after COVID-19 vaccination. This clonotype originated in a human donor who received a COVID-19 vaccine. J is TRBJ1-1 and V is TRBV5-4; 9 nucleotides agree with TRBD1. The CDR3 loop reads CASSWMGQGGTEAFF. Written as DNA, the CDR3 is TGTGCCAGCAGCTGGATGGGACAGGGTGGTACTGAAGCTTTCTTT.